The 3 T cell receptor beta chains given below trace back to one sample, sequenced in a study of CD8+ T cells in alopecia areata. The treatment here: oral pan-JAK inhibitor, 5-10 mg twice daily. Sequencing used cDNA as its template, made by extracting RNA and reverse transcribing it. Assay used: immunoSEQ multiplex PCR; TCRdb lists only in-frame clones, some missing. The sample includes about 180,000 clones, roughly 50% of them seen just once. The input for sequencing was CD8+ T cells sorted from blood, taken at week 24, from a patient treated with tofacitinib. These TCRs come from a human donor with alopecia areata.

In this sample, this clone turned up a few times. The rearrangement joins TRBV7-9 to TRBJ2-3; 10 bases fit TRBD2. Germline V lookup: CDR1 SEHNR, CDR2 FQNEAQ (reference sequence). The CDR3 spans 15 residues. Losses at the gene ends were 5 bases for V and 8 bases for J; bases not matched to a gene: 10. The CDR3 region has the DNA TGTGCCAGCAGCCGCGTGAGCGGGGGGGCCGGTACGCAGTATTTT. Its protein is CASSRVSGGAGTQYF.

A few counts support this clone. The chain joins TRBV11-2 to TRBJ2-5; 8 nucleotides match TRBD1. Trimming at V came to 0 bases and at J to 5 bases, leaving 11 bases not matched to a gene. CDR1 SGHAT and CDR2 FQNNGV come from the germline V gene. This CDR3 comprises 17 residues. The CDR3 protein is CASSLDPGGKAGETQYF. CDR3 bases: TGTGCCAGCAGCTTAGATCCAGGGGGCAAGGCTGGGGAGACCCAGTACTTC.

This chain connects TRBV4-1 to TRBJ2-1; no reliable D call. Germline CDR1 is MGHRA and CDR2 is YSYEKL. The V and J ends lost 2 bases and 5 bases respectively, with 7 bases between them. The CDR3 covers 13 residues. The CDR3 sequence: CASSQSQNNEQFF. For the CDR3, the DNA is TGCGCCAGCAGCCAAAGCCAAAACAATGAGCAGTTCTTC.